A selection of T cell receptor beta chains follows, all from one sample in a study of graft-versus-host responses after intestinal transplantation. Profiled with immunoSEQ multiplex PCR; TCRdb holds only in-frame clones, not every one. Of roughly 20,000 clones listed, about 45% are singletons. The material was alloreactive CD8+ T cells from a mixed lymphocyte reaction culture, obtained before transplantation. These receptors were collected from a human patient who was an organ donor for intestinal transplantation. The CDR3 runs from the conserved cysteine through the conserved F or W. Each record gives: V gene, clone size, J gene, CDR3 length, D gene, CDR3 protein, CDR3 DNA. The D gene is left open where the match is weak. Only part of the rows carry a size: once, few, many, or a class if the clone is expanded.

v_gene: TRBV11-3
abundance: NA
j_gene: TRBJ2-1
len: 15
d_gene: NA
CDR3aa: CASSLAGPGVDEQFF
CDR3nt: TGTGCCAGCAGCTTAGCGGGGCCCGGGGTGGATGAGCAGTTCTTC

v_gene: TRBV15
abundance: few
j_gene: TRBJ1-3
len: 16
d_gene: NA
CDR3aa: CATSRDGPISGNTIYF
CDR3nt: TGTGCCACCAGCAGAGATGGCCCGATCTCTGGAAACACCATATATTTT

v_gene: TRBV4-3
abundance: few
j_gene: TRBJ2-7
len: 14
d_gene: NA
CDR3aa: CASSQATNSYEQYF
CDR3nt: TGCGCCAGCAGCCAAGCGACAAACTCCTACGAGCAGTACTTC

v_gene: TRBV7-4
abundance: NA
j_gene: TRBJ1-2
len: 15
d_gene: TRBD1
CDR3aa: CASSLDGTGGYGYTF
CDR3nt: TGTGCCAGCAGCTTAGACGGGACAGGGGGCTATGGCTACACCTTC

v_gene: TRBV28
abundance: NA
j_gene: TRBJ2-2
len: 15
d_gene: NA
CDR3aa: CASTEQGQNTGELFF
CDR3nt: TGTGCCAGCACCGAACAGGGACAGAACACCGGGGAGCTGTTTTTT

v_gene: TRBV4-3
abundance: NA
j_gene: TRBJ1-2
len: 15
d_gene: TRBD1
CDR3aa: CASSQVGQENYGYTF
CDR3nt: TGCGCCAGCAGCCAAGTCGGACAGGAGAACTATGGCTACACCTTC

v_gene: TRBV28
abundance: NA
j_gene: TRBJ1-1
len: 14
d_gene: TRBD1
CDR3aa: CASTLTGTGGDAFF
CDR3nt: TGTGCCAGCACCCTGACCGGGACAGGGGGCGATGCTTTCTTT

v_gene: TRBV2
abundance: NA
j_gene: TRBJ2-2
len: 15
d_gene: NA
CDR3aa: CASSAVSEDTGELFF
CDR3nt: TGTGCCAGCAGCGCCGTCTCCGAGGACACCGGGGAGCTGTTTTTT

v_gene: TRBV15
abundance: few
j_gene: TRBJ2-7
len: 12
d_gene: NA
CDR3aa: CATSRDGYEQYF
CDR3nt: TGTGCCACCAGCAGAGATGGCTACGAGCAGTACTTC

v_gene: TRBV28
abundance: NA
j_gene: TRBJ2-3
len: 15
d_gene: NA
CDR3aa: CASSGRGLGTDTQYF
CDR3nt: TGTGCCAGCAGTGGCAGGGGATTAGGAACAGATACGCAGTATTTT

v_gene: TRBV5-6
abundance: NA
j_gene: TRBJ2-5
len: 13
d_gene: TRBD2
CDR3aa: CASSSGRRKTQYF
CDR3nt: TGTGCCAGTTCAAGCGGGAGACGAAAGACCCAGTACTTC

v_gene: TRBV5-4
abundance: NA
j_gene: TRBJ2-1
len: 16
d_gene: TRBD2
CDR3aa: CASSGAGTSRYNEQFF
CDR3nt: TGTGCCAGCAGCGGAGCCGGGACTAGTAGGTACAATGAGCAGTTCTTC

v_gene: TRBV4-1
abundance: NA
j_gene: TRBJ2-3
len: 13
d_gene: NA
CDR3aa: CASSQVGTDTQYF
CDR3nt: TGCGCCAGCAGCCAAGTCGGCACAGATACGCAGTATTTT

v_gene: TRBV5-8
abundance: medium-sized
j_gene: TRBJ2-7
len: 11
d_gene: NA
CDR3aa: CASSLNYEQYF
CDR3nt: TGTGCCAGCAGCTTGAACTACGAGCAGTACTTC

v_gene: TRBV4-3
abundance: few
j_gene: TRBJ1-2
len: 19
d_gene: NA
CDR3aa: CARSQDYGDGGGRNYGYTF
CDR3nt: TGCGCCCGCAGCCAAGATTATGGGGACGGGGGGGGTCGGAACTATGGCTACACCTTC

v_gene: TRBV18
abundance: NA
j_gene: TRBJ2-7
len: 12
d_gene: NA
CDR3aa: CASSPSSYEQYF
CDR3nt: TGTGCCAGCTCACCCAGCTCCTACGAGCAGTACTTC

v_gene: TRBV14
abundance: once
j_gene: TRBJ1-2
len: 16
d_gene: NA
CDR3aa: CASSQTRGQYNYGYTF
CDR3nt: TGTGCCAGCAGCCAAACGCGAGGACAGTATAACTATGGCTACACCTTC

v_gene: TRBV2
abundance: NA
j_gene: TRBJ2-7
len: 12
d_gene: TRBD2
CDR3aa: CASSEGQRGRNF
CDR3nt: TGTGCCAGCAGTGAAGGCCAGCGGGGCCGTAACTTC

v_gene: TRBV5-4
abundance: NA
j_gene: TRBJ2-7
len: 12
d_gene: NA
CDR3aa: CASSLEGYEQYF
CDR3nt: TGTGCCAGCAGCTTGGAGGGCTACGAGCAGTACTTC

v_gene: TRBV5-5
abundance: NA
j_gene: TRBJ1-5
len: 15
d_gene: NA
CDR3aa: CASSLSRGQGQPQHF
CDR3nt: TGTGCCAGCAGCTTATCACGGGGCCAGGGTCAGCCCCAGCATTTT

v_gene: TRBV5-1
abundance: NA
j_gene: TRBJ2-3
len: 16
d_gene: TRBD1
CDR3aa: CASSLVPDRGADTQYF
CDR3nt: TGCGCCAGCAGCTTGGTACCCGACAGGGGCGCAGATACGCAGTATTTT

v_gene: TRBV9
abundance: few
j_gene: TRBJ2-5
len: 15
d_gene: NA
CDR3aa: CASSQGLAVQETQYF
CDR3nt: TGTGCCAGCAGCCAGGGGCTAGCGGTTCAAGAGACCCAGTACTTC

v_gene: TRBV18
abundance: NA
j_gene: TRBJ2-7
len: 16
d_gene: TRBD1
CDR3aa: CASSPLHWDRVGEQYF
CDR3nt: TGTGCCAGCTCACCACTCCATTGGGACAGGGTAGGGGAGCAGTACTTC

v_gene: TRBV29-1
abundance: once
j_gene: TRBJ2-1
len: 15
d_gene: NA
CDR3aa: CSVGGAEISYNEQFF
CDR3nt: TGCAGCGTGGGGGGCGCGGAAATCTCCTACAATGAGCAGTTCTTC

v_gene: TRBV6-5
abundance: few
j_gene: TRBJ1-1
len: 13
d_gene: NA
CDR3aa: CASSLTVNTEAFF
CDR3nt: TGTGCCAGCAGTTTGACGGTGAACACTGAAGCTTTCTTT